Below, 7 T cell receptor beta chains from the same sample are listed, as sequenced in a study of blood T cells in healthy people across ages. A second about 6 to 11 cycle PCR used barcoded and J-beta primers. TCRdb processed the 5' RACE reads anew with MiXCR; each CDR3 protein has one entry. The repertoire holds about 970,000 distinct CDR3 sequences, with roughly half as singletons. Input material: blood. The receptor set was obtained from a woman aged 55 to 70 in good health.

The rearrangement uses TRBV20-1 and TRBJ1-2; TRBD1 matches 7 bases. CDR1 and CDR2 (germline): DFQATT, SNEGSKA (reference sequence). The CDR3 is made up of 11 amino acids. Trimming cost V 2 bases and J 8 bases; bases outside gene matches: 2. CDR3 sequence (DNA): TGCAGTGCTAGACGGACAGGAGGCTACACCTTC. Translated: CSARRTGGYTF.

The gene calls are TRBV5-1 and TRBJ2-6; 13 bases line up with TRBD2. The V gene's germline CDR1 is SGHRS and CDR2 YFSETQ. The V gene end was trimmed by 4 bases and the J gene end by 0 bases; junction bases not matched to a gene: 7. The CDR3 has 19 amino acids. As DNA, the CDR3 is TGCGCCAGCAGCCCCTGGACTAGCGGGGGCTACTCTGGGGCCAACGTCCTGACTTTC. This gives the protein CASSPWTSGGYSGANVLTF.

The chain uses TRBV20-1 and TRBJ2-4, with 9 bases identical to TRBD1. Germline trimming cut 0 bases from V and 0 bases from J; bases unmatched to any gene: 3. This CDR3 is 16 amino acids long. Germline V gene lookup returns CDR1 DFQATT and CDR2 SNEGSKA (reference sequence). CDR3 residues: CSARDRDRVAKNIQYF. The CDR3 nucleotides are TGCAGTGCTAGAGACCGGGACAGGGTAGCCAAAAACATTCAGTACTTC.

The chain uses TRBV20-1 and TRBJ2-7; 12 bases match TRBD2. Per the germline V gene, CDR1 is DFQATT and CDR2 is SNEGSKA (reference sequence). This CDR3 region has 16 residues. Unmatched junction bases numbered 16, after V lost 6 bases and J lost 7 bases. CDR3 sequence reads: CSAQSAASGRAWEQYF. DNA for the CDR3: TGCAGTGCCCAGTCAGCGGCTAGCGGGAGGGCCTGGGAGCAGTACTTC.

This chain joins TRBV12-3 or TRBV12-4 and TRBJ2-1, with a possible D match to TRBD2 (5 bases). The CDR3 spans 15 residues. Trimming took off 5 bases at V and 1 base at J, with 12 bases between the two ends. The CDR3 loop reads CASSQPPGSYNEQFF. In DNA, the CDR3 is TGTGCCAGCAGTCAACCTCCGGGATCCTACAATGAGCAGTTCTTC.

V is TRBV7-9 and J is TRBJ2-2; TRBD1 might be the D (6 bases). The CDR3 covers 15 residues. V shed 4 bases and J shed 1 base, with 10 bases lying between them. From germline, CDR1 is SEHNR and CDR2 FQNEAQ (reference sequence). The chain's CDR3 is CASSSRTVNTGELFF. The CDR3 DNA reads TGTGCCAGCAGCTCAAGGACAGTGAACACCGGGGAGCTGTTTTTT. Full variable domain (rest looked up from reference TRBV7-9 and TRBJ2-2): DTGVSQNPRHKITKRGQNVTFRCDPISEHNRLYWYRQTLGQGPEFLTYFQNEAQLEKSRLLSDRFSAERPKGSFSTLEIQRTEQGDSAMYLCASSSRTVNTGELFFGEGSRLTVL.

The chain employs TRBV5-6 and TRBJ2-5, with 12 bases identical to TRBD2. Germline CDR1 reads SGHDT; CDR2 reads YYEEEE. The junction had 10 bases not matched to a gene; V was cut back by 2 bases and J by 11 bases. The CDR3 totals 15 residues. DNA for the CDR3: TGTGCCAGCAGCTTACTAGCGGGAGGTATAAATGAGCAGTACTTC. Its translation is CASSLLAGGINEQYF. Combining the CDR3 with reference TRBV5-6 and TRBJ2-5 gives the whole variable domain DAGVTQSPTHLIKTRGQQVTLRCSPKSGHDTVSWYQQALGQGPQFIFQYYEEEERQRGNFPDRFSGHQFPNYSSELNVNALLLGDSALYLCASSLLAGGINEQYFGPGTRLLVL.